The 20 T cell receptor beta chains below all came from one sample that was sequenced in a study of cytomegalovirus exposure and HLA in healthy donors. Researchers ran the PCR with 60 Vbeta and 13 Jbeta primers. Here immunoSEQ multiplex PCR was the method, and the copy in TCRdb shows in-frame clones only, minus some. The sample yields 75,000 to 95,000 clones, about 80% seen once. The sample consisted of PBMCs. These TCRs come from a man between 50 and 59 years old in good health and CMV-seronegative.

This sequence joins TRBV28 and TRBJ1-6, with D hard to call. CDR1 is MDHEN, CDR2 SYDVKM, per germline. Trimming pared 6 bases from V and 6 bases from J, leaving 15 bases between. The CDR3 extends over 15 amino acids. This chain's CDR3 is CASRVRETFNSPLHF. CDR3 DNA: TGTGCCAGCAGAGTCCGGGAGACCTTTAATTCACCCCTCCACTTT.

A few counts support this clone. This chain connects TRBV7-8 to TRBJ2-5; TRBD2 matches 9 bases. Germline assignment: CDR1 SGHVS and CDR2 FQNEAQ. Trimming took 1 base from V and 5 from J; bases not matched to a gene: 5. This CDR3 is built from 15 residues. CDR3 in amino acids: CASSLVLGTSETQYF. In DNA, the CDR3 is TGTGCCAGCAGCTTAGTGTTGGGGACTAGCGAGACCCAGTACTTC.

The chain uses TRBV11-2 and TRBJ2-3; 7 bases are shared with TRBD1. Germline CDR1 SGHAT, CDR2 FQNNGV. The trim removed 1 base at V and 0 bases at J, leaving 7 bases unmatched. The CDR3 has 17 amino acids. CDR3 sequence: CASSLGLGGPSTDTQYF. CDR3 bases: TGTGCCAGCAGCTTAGGTCTAGGGGGCCCTAGCACAGATACGCAGTATTTT.

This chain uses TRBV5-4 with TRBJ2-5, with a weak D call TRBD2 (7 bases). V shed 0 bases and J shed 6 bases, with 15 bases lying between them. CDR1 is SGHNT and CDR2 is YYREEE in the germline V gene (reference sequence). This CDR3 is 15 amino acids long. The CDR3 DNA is TGTGCCAGCAGCTTGGGGGCGGGGGCCGGAAAGACCCAGTACTTC. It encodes CASSLGAGAGKTQYF.

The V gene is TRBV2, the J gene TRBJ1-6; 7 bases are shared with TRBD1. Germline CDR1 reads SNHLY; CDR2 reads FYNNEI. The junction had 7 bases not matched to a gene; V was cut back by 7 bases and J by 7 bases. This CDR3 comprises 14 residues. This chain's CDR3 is CASTKTGSNSPLHF. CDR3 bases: TGTGCCAGCACGAAGACAGGGTCAAATTCACCCCTCCACTTT.

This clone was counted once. Here the CDR3 DNA reads TGTGCCAGCTCTCCCAGACAGGCTCATGGCTACACCTTC. The encoded protein is CASSPRQAHGYTF. The J gene is TRBJ1-2, the V gene TRBV18; D is perhaps TRBD1 (6 bases). The V gene's germline CDR1 is KGHSH and CDR2 LQKENI. V was shortened by 6 bases and J by 6 bases, with 14 bases between the two germline ends. The CDR3 length is 13 residues. The full variable domain, in which reference TRBV18 and TRBJ1-2 provide the parts outside the CDR3, is NAGVMQNPRHLVRRRGQEARLRCSPMKGHSHVYWYRQLPEEGLKFMVYLQKENIIDESGMPKERFSAEFPKEGPSILRIQQVVRGDSAAYFCASSPRQAHGYTFGSGTRLTVV.

CDR3 sequence: CAWTPGGYGYTF. The CDR3 coding sequence is TGTGCCTGGACCCCGGGGGGCTATGGCTACACCTTC. This chain uses TRBV30 with TRBJ1-2; tentative D call: TRBD1 (5 bases). V was trimmed by 4 bases and J by 4 bases, leaving 10 bases between them. CDR1 is GTSNPN and CDR2 is SVGIG in the germline V gene (reference sequence). The CDR3 extends over 12 amino acids.

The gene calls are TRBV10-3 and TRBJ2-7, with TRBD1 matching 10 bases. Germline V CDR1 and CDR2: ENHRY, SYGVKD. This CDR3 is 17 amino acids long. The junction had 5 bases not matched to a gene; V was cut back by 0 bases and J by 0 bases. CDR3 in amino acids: CAISESGQGGSSYEQYF. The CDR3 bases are TGTGCCATCAGTGAGTCCGGACAGGGGGGGAGCTCCTACGAGCAGTACTTC.

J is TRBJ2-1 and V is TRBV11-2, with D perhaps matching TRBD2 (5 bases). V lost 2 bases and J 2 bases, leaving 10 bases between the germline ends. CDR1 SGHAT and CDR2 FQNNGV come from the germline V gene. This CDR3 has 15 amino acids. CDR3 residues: CASSLRTGAYNEQFF. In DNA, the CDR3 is TGTGCCAGCAGCTTAAGAACCGGGGCCTACAATGAGCAGTTCTTC.

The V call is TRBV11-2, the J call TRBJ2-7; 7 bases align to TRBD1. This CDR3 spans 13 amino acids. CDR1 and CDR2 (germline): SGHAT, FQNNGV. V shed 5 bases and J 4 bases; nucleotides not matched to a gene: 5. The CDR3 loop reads CASSLLQGYEQYF. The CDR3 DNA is TGTGCCAGCAGCCTCTTACAGGGGTACGAGCAGTACTTC.

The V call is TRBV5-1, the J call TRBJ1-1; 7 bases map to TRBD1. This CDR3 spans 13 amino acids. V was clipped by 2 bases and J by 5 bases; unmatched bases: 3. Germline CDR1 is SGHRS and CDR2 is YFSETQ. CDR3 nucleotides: TGCGCCAGCAGCTTTCCAGGGGGAACTGAAGCTTTCTTT. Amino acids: CASSFPGGTEAFF.

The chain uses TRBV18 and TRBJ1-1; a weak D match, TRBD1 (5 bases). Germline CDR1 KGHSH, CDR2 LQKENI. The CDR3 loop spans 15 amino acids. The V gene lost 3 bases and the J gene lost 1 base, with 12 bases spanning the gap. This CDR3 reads CASSPPSTANTEAFF. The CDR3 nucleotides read TGTGCCAGCTCACCCCCCTCGACAGCGAACACTGAAGCTTTCTTT. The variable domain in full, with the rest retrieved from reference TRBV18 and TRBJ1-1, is NAGVMQNPRHLVRRRGQEARLRCSPMKGHSHVYWYRQLPEEGLKFMVYLQKENIIDESGMPKERFSAEFPKEGPSILRIQQVVRGDSAAYFCASSPPSTANTEAFFGQGTRLTVV.

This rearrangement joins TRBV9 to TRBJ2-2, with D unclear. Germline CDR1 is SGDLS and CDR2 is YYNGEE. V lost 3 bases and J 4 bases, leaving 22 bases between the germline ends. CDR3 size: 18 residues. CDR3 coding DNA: TGTGCCAGCAGCGAACCGAGAGGAAGTCGGATCAGCACCGGGGAGCTGTTTTTT. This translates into CASSEPRGSRISTGELFF.

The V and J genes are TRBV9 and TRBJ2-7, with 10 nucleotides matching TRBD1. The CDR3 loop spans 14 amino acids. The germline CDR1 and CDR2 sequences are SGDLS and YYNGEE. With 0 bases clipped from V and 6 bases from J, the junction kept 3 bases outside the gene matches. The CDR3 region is CASSVGQGAREQYF. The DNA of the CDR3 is TGTGCCAGCAGCGTAGGACAGGGGGCGCGCGAGCAGTACTTC.

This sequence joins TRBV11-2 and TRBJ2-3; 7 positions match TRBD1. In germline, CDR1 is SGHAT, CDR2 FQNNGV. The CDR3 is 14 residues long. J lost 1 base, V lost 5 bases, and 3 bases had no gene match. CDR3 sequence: CASSKTGGTDTQYF. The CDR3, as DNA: TGTGCCAGCAGCAAAACAGGGGGCACAGATACGCAGTATTTT.

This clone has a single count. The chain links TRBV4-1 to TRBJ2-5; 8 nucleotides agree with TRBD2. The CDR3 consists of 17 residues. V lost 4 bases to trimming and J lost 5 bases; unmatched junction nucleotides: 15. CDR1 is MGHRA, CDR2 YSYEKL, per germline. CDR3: CASSPPPGLGGSETQYF. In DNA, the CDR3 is TGCGCCAGCAGCCCCCCCCCGGGACTAGGAGGCTCGGAGACCCAGTACTTC.

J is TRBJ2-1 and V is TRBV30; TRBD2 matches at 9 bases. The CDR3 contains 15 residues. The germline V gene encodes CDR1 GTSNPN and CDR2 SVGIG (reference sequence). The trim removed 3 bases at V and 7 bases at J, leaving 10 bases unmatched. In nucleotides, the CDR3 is TGTGCCTGGAGGCCGCGCGGGGGGGCCATAAATGAGCAGTTCTTC. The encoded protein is CAWRPRGGAINEQFF.

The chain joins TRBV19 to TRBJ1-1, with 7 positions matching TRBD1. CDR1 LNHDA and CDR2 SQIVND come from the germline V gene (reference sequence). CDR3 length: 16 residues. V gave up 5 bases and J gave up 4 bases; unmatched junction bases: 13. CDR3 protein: CASSSRTGSSFTEAFF. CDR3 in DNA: TGTGCCAGTAGTTCAAGGACAGGTAGCTCATTCACTGAAGCTTTCTTT.

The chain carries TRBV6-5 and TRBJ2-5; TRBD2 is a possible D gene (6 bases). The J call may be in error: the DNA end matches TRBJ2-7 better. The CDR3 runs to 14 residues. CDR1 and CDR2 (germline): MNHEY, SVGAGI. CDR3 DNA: TGTGCCAGCAGTTCTGGGACTCTTGACTACGAGCAGTACTTC. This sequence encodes CASSSGTLDYEQYF.

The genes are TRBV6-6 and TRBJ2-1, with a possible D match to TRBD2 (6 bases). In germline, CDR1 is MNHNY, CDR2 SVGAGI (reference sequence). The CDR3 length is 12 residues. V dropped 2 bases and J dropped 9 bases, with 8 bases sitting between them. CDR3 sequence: CASSYTGVEQFF. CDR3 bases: TGTGCCAGCAGTTACACGGGGGTTGAGCAGTTCTTC.